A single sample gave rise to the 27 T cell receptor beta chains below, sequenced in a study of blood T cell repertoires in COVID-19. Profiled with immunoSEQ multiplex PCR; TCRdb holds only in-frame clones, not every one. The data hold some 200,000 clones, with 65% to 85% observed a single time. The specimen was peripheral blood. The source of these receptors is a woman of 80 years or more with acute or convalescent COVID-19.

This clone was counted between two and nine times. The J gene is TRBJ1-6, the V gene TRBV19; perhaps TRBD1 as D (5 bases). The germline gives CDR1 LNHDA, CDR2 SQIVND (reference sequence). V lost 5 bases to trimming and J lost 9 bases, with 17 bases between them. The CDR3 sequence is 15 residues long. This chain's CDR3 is CASSSSGEGSSPLHF. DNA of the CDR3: TGTGCCAGTAGTTCCTCGGGGGAGGGGAGTTCACCCCTCCACTTT. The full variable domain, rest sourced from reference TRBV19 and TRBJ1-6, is DGGITQSPKYLFRKEGQNVTLSCEQNLNHDAMYWYRQDPGQGLRLIYYSQIVNDFQKGDIAEGYSVSREKKESFPLTVTSAQKNPTAFYLCASSSSGEGSSPLHFGNGTRLTVT.

The CDR3 spells CASSKQESSYNSPLHF. CDR3 nucleotides: TGTGCCAGTAGTAAACAGGAGAGCTCCTATAATTCACCCCTCCACTTT. The chain is built from TRBV19 and TRBJ1-6; a possible D gene is TRBD1 (5 bases). Looked up from germline, CDR1 is LNHDA and CDR2 is SQIVND (reference sequence). This CDR3 has 16 residues. Trimming pared 4 bases from V and 0 bases from J, leaving 10 bases between. Based on the CDR3 plus reference TRBV19 and TRBJ1-6, the full variable domain is DGGITQSPKYLFRKEGQNVTLSCEQNLNHDAMYWYRQDPGQGLRLIYYSQIVNDFQKGDIAEGYSVSREKKESFPLTVTSAQKNPTAFYLCASSKQESSYNSPLHFGNGTRLTVT.

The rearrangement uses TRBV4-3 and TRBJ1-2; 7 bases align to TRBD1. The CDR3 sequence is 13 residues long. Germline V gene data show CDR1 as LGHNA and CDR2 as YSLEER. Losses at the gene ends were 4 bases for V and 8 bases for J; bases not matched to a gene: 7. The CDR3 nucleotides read TGCGCCAGCAGCCCAGACAGGGCTCGGGGCTACACCTTC. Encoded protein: CASSPDRARGYTF.

The CDR3 region has the DNA TGTGCCAGCAGTGATTCCGGGACAGGGGATTACGAGCAGTACTTC. Protein: CASSDSGTGDYEQYF. This chain links TRBV25-1 with TRBJ2-7, with TRBD1 identical over 10 bases. In germline, CDR1 is MGHDK, CDR2 SYGVNS. The V gene end was trimmed by 3 bases and the J gene end by 4 bases; junction bases not matched to a gene: 6. The CDR3 is 15 residues long.

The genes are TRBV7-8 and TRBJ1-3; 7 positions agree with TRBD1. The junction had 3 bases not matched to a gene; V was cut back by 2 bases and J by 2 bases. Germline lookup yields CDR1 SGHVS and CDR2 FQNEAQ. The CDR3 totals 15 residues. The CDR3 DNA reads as TGTGCCAGCAGCTTAACAGGGGCAACTGGAAACACCATATATTTT. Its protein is CASSLTGATGNTIYF. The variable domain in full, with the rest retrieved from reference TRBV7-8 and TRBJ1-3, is GAGVSQSPRYKVAKRGQDVALRCDPISGHVSLFWYQQALGQGPEFLTYFQNEAQLDKSGLPSDRFFAERPEGSVSTLKIQRTQQEDSAVYLCASSLTGATGNTIYFGEGSWLTVV.

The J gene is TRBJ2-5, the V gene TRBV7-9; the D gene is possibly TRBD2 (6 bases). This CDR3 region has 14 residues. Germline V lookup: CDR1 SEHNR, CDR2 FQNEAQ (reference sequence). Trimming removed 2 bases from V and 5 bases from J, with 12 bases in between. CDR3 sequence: CASSLWEVGETQYF. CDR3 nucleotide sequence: TGTGCCAGCAGCTTATGGGAGGTGGGGGAGACCCAGTACTTC.

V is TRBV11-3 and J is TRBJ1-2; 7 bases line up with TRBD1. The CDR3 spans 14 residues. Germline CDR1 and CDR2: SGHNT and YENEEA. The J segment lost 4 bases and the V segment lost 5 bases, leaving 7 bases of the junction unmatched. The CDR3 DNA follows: TGTGCCAGCAGCGTCCAGGGGGAAACCTATGGCTACACCTTC. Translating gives CASSVQGETYGYTF.

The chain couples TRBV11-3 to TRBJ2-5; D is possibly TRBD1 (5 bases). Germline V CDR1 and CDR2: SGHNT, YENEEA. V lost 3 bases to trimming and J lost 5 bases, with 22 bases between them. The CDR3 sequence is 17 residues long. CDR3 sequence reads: CASSLKQARNWAETQYF. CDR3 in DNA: TGTGCCAGCAGCTTGAAACAGGCGAGGAATTGGGCGGAGACCCAGTACTTC.

CDR3: CASRFSGGNTEAFF. CDR3 nucleotides: TGTGCCAGCAGGTTTTCGGGGGGGAACACTGAAGCTTTCTTT. The chain couples TRBV6-5 to TRBJ1-1; D possibly corresponds to TRBD1 (5 bases). CDR3 length: 14 residues. The V end was cut by 6 bases, the J end by 1 base, with 12 bases between. Germline V gene lookup returns CDR1 MNHEY and CDR2 SVGAGI.

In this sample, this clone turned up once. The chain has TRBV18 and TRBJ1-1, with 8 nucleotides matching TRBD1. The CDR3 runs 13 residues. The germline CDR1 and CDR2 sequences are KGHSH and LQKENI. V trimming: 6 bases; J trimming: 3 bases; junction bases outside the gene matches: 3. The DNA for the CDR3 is TGTGCCAGCTCGGACAGGGTTGACACTGAAGCTTTCTTT. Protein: CASSDRVDTEAFF.

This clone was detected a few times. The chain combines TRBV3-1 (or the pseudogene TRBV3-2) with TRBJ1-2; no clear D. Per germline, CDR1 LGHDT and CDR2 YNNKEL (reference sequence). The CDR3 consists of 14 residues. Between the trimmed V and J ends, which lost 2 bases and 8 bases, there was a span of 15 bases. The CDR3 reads CASSQQWETGGYTF. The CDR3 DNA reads TGTGCCAGCAGCCAACAATGGGAGACGGGAGGCTACACCTTC.

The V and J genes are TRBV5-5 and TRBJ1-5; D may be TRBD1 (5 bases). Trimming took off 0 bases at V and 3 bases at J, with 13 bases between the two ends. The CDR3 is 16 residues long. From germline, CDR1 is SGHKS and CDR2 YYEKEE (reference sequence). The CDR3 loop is CASSLAGWGDNQPQHF. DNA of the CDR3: TGTGCCAGCAGCTTGGCAGGTTGGGGGGACAATCAGCCCCAGCATTTT.

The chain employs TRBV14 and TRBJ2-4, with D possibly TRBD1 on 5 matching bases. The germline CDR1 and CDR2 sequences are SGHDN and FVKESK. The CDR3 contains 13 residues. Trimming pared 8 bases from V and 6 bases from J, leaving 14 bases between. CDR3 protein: CASSRGRVNIQYF. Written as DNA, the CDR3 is TGTGCCAGCTCAAGGGGCAGGGTAAACATTCAGTACTTC.

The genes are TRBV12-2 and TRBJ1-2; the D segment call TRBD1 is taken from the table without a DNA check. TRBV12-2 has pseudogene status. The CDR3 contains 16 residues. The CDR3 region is CASRADRGGENYGYTF. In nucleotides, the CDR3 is TGTGCAAGTCGCGCCGACAGGGGAGGCGAGAACTATGGCTACACCTTC.

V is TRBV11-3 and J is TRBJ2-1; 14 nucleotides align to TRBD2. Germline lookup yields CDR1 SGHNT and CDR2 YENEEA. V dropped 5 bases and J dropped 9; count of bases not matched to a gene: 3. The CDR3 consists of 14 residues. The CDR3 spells CASSVGLAGAEQFF. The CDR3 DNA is TGTGCCAGCAGCGTGGGACTAGCGGGAGCTGAGCAGTTCTTC.

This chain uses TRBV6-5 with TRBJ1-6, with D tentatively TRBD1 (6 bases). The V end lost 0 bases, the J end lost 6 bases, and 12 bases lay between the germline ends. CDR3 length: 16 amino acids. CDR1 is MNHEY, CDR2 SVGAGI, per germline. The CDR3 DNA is TGTGCCAGCAGTTACTCCGGGACACTTAGTAATTCACCCCTCCACTTT. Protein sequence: CASSYSGTLSNSPLHF.

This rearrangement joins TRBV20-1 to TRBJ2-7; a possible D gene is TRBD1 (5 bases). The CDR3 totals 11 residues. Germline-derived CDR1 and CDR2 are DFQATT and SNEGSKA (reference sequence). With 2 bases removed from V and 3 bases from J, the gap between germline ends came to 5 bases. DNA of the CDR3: TGCAGTGCTAGAACAGGCTACGAGCAGTACTTC. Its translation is CSARTGYEQYF.

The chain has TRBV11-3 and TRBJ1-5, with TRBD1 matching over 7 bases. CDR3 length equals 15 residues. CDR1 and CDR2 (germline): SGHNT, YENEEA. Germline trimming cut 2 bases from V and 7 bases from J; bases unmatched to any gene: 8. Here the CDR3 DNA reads TGTGCCAGCAGCTTACGGACAGGCCTGGACCAGCCCCAGCATTTT. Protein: CASSLRTGLDQPQHF.

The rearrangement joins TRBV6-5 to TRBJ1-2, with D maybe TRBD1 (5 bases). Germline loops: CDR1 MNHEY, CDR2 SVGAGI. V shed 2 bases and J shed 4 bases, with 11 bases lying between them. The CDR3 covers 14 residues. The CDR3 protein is CASSYQQESYGYTF. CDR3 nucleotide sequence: TGTGCCAGCAGTTACCAACAGGAGTCCTATGGCTACACCTTC.

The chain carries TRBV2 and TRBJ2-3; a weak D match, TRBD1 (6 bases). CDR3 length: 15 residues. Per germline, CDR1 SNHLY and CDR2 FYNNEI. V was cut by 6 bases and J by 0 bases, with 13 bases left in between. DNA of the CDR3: TGTGCCAGCAGGGTACAGGGATATAGCACAGATACGCAGTATTTT. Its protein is CASRVQGYSTDTQYF.

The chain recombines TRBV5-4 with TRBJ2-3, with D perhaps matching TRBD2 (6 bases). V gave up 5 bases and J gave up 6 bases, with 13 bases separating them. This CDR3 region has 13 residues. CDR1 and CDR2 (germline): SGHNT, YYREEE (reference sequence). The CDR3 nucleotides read TGTGCCAGCAGAAGGGAGGATTACGATACGCAGTATTTT. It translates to CASRREDYDTQYF.

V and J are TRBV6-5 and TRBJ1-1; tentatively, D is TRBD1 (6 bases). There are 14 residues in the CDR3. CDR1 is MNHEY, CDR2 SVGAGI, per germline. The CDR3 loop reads CVVQVGGGSTEAFF. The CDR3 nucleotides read TGTGTCGTGCAAGTGGGGGGGGGCAGCACTGAAGCTTTCTTT.

The CDR3 is CSVVVQGNTEAFF. The CDR3 bases are TGCAGCGTTGTGGTTCAGGGGAACACTGAAGCTTTCTTT. The V and J genes are TRBV29-1 and TRBJ1-1; perhaps TRBD1 as D (5 bases). Germline loops: CDR1 SQVTM, CDR2 ANQGSEA. The CDR3 extends over 13 amino acids. Between the trimmed V and J ends, which lost 4 bases and 1 base, there was a span of 10 bases.

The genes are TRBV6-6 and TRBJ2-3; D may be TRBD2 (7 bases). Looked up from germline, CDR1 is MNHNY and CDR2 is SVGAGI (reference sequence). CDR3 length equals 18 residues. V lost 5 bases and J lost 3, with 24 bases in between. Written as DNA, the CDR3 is TGTGCCAGCAGTCTCGCCGGGAGGACAGTGAGGAAGACAGATACGCAGTATTTT. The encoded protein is CASSLAGRTVRKTDTQYF.

The CDR3 reads CASDRGRTGELFF. The DNA for the CDR3 is TGTGCCAGCGACAGGGGCAGGACCGGGGAGCTGTTTTTT. The chain uses TRBV2 and TRBJ2-2; TRBD1 agrees at 8 bases. Germline-derived CDR1 and CDR2 are SNHLY and FYNNEI. There are 13 residues in the CDR3. The junction had 4 bases not matched to a gene; V was cut back by 8 bases and J by 5 bases.

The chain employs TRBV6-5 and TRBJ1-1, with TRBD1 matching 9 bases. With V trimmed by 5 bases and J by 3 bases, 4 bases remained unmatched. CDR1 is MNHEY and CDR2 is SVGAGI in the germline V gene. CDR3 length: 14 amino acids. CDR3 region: CASSQGQGYTEAFF. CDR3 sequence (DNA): TGTGCCAGCAGTCAGGGACAGGGTTACACTGAAGCTTTCTTT.

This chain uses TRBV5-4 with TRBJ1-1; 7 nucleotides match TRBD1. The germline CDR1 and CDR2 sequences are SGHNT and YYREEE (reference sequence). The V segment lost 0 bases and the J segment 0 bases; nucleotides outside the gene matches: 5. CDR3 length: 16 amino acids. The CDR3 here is CASSLGQGVLNTEAFF. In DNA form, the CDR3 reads TGTGCCAGCAGCTTGGGGCAGGGGGTGTTGAACACTGAAGCTTTCTTT.